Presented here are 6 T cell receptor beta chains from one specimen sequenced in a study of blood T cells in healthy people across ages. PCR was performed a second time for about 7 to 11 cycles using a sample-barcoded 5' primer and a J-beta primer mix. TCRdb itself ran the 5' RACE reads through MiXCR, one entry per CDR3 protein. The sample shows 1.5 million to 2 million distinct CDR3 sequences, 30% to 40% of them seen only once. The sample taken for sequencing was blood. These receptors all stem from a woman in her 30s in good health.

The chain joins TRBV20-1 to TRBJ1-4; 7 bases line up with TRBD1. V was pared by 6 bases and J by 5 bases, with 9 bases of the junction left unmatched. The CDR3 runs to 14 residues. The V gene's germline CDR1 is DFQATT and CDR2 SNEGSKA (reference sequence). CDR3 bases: TGCAGTGCCCCCAAAGGGGGCCCGAATGAAAAACTGTTTTTT. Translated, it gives CSAPKGGPNEKLFF.

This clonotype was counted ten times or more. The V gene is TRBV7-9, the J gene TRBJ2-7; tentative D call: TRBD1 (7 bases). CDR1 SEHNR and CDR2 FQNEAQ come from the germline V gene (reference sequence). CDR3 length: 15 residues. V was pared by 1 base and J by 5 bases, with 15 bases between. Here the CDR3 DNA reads TGTGCCAGCAGCTTAGTCGGCAGGGGGGCCCACGAGCAGTACTTC. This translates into CASSLVGRGAHEQYF.

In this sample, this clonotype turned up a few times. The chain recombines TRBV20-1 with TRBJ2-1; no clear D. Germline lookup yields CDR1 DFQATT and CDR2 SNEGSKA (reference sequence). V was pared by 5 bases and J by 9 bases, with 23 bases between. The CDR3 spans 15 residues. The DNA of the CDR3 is TGCAGTGCTCCGACTCCTCCCCCAAAAACTGGTGAGCAGTTCTTC. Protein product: CSAPTPPPKTGEQFF.

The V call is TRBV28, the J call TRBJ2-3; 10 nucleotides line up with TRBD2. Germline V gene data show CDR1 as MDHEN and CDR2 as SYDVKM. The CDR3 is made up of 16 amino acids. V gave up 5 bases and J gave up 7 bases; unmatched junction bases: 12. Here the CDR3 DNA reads TGTGCCAGCAGTCCCTGGACTAGCGGCCGTTCGAATACGCAGTATTTT. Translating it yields CASSPWTSGRSNTQYF.

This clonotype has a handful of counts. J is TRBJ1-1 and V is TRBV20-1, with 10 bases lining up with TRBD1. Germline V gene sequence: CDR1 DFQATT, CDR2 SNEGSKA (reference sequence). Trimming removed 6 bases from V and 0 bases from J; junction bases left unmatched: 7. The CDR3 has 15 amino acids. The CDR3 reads CSALDRGKVNTEAFF. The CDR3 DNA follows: TGCAGTGCCCTGGACAGGGGGAAAGTGAACACTGAAGCTTTCTTT.

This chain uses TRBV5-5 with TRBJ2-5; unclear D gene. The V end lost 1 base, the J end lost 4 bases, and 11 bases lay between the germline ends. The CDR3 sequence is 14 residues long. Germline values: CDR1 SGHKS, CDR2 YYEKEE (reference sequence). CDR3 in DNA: TGTGCCAGCAGCTTGATAACAGCTGGAGAGACCCAGTACTTC. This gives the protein CASSLITAGETQYF.